The sequence of this T cell receptor (beta chain) was determined in a study of blood T cell repertoires in COVID-19. At the level of the study: Sources were T cells, B-cell-depleted T cells, or PBMCs; the material itself was cDNA or gDNA.

The repertoire was sequenced with immunoSEQ multiplex PCR; TCRdb's copy has only in-frame clones and lacks some. The sample includes roughly 260,000 clones, approximately 86% of them seen just once. The sequenced material came from peripheral blood. The clonotype comes from a woman between 18 and 30 years old with acute or convalescent COVID-19.

CDR3 in amino acids: CASSQNLFSSGRRNEQFF. CDR3 DNA sequence: TGTGCCAGCAGCCAAAACCTCTTCTCTAGCGGGAGGCGCAATGAGCAGTTCTTC. This chain joins TRBV14 and TRBJ2-1; 11 bases match TRBD2. After removal of 2 bases from V and 6 bases from J, the junction contained 12 bases not matched to a gene. Germline V gene sequence: CDR1 SGHDN, CDR2 FVKESK. There are 18 residues in the CDR3.